The clone carrying this TCR beta chain showed up many times. Its antigen is unidentified. Time point in this sample: patch test 1, 2 weeks after DPC sensitization. The treatment here: therapeutic diphenylcyclopropenone sensitization with weekly scalp DPC. The library put unique molecular identifiers onto individual cDNA molecules. Each CDR3 protein gets one entry after TCRdb re-called the RACE reads with MiXCR. The sample records 70,000 to 100,000 distinct CDR3 sequences, about 7.5% being singletons. V was shortened by 2 bases and J by 6 bases, with 7 bases between the two germline ends. The CDR3 has 12 amino acids. The sample originates from a study of human T cells and chemical hapten exposure. In the study overall: Donors were sensitized with 2% DPC on the upper inner arm. Study-wide points: The number of TCRs over 1 in 1000 frequency stayed unchanged after DPC. PT1 expanded TCR counts and patch test score correlated positively.

The source of this sequence is a woman aged 25 to 45 with alopecia areata. Some clones in this sample may be carry-over from other donors' samples. Source: whole blood, taken in connection with sensitization to the hapten diphenylcyclopropenone (DPC). The V call is TRBV12-3 or TRBV12-4, the J call TRBJ1-2; no clear D. The DNA for the CDR3 is TGTGCCAGCAGTTTAATTCGGGATGGCTACACCTTC. As protein: CASSLIRDGYTF.